This T cell receptor beta chain was identified during a study of PD-L1 blockade in urothelial cancer. CDR1 is SGHTA and CDR2 is FQGNSA in the germline V gene. The CDR3 runs to 16 residues. J lost 0 bases, V lost 3 bases, and 5 bases had no gene match. Clones were read by immunoSEQ multiplex PCR, and TCRdb kept only the in-frame ones, dropping some. The sample records tens of thousands of clones, roughly 85% being singletons. A single count supports this clone. The time point was: pretreatment peripheral blood. V gene TRBV7-2 combines with J gene TRBJ2-1; 7 nucleotides match TRBD2. The sample here was PBMCs, taken around atezolizumab (anti-PD-L1) treatment. The clonotype comes from a woman aged 60 to 75 with urothelial cancer. CDR3 sequence reads: CASSFTRGSSYNEQFF. CDR3 DNA sequence: TGTGCCAGCAGCTTTACGCGGGGGAGCTCCTACAATGAGCAGTTCTTC.